The 24 T cell receptor beta chains listed next were all sequenced from one sample in a study of cytomegalovirus exposure and HLA in healthy donors. The study ran its PCR with 60 Vbeta and 13 Jbeta primers. TCRdb's copy holds only in-frame clones and misses some; the assay was immunoSEQ multiplex PCR. Altogether approximately 150,000 clones are present, approximately 80% being singletons, with the ten largest covering around 9.7%. Sample: PBMCs. These receptors originate from a woman aged 55-70 years in good health and CMV-seropositive.

This clone was counted a few times. The J gene is TRBJ2-1, the V gene TRBV11-2; 9 positions match TRBD1. Germline V gene lookup returns CDR1 SGHAT and CDR2 FQNNGV. CDR3 length: 15 residues. Losses at the gene ends were 7 bases for V and 7 bases for J; bases not matched to a gene: 11. The CDR3 DNA is TGTGCCAGCACCCCGGGACAGGGACATTGGAATGAGCAGTTCTTC. Translation: CASTPGQGHWNEQFF.

This clone is a singleton in its sample. The chain couples TRBV6-1 to TRBJ2-7, with 10 positions matching TRBD1. J lost 0 bases, V lost 8 bases, and 4 bases had no gene match. The CDR3 is 14 residues long. Germline values: CDR1 MNHNS, CDR2 SASEGT. The CDR3 protein is CASWGTGDSYEQYF. CDR3 nucleotide sequence: TGTGCCAGCTGGGGGACAGGGGACTCCTACGAGCAGTACTTC.

The V and J genes are TRBV9 and TRBJ2-5; D is perhaps TRBD2 (5 bases). The J call is doubtful: the DNA matches TRBJ2-7 better. This CDR3 region has 16 residues. Per germline, CDR1 SGDLS and CDR2 YYNGEE. As DNA, the CDR3 is TGTGCCAGCAGCCCCGAGGGCCGCGCAGATTGGTACGAGCAGTACTTC. Protein sequence: CASSPEGRADWYEQYF.

The rearrangement uses TRBV28 and TRBJ2-2; TRBD2 is a possible D gene (6 bases). CDR1 and CDR2 from the germline V gene are MDHEN and SYDVKM. The V end lost 7 bases, the J end lost 1 base, and 13 bases lay between the germline ends. This CDR3 has 15 amino acids. CDR3 DNA sequence: TGTGCCAGCATCCGGAGGCGGGAGAACACCGGGGAGCTGTTTTTT. This translates into CASIRRRENTGELFF.

The chain has TRBV7-9 and TRBJ1-1; TRBD1 agrees at 7 bases. With 5 bases clipped from V and 1 base from J, the junction kept 4 bases outside the gene matches. Germline V gives CDR1 SEHNR, CDR2 FQNEAQ (reference sequence). The CDR3 loop spans 14 amino acids. The DNA of the CDR3 is TGTGCCAGCAGCAAGGGGGCACCGAACACTGAAGCTTTCTTT. Translated: CASSKGAPNTEAFF.

This clone appeared once. V gene TRBV30 combines with J gene TRBJ2-7; 8 positions match TRBD2. The CDR3 extends over 15 amino acids. The trim removed 4 bases at V and 6 bases at J, leaving 14 bases unmatched. The germline gives CDR1 GTSNPN, CDR2 SVGIG (reference sequence). CDR3 in DNA: TGTGCCTGGACTCCCCGGGGGGGGCAGGCCGGCGAGCAGTACTTC. This gives the protein CAWTPRGGQAGEQYF.

The CDR3 here is CASSQPGLLNTEAFF. CDR3 bases: TGCGCCAGCAGCCAACCGGGACTGTTGAACACTGAAGCTTTCTTT. V is TRBV5-1 and J is TRBJ1-1; possible D gene TRBD1, 5 bases. This CDR3 is built from 15 residues. The germline gives CDR1 SGHRS, CDR2 YFSETQ. The V and J ends lost 4 bases and 0 bases respectively, with 13 bases between them.

The chain has TRBV30 and TRBJ1-2; 7 nucleotides line up with TRBD1. From germline, CDR1 is GTSNPN and CDR2 SVGIG (reference sequence). The CDR3 consists of 13 residues. The ends lost 1 base at V and 5 bases at J; junction bases unmatched: 4. The CDR3 DNA follows: TGTGCCTGGAGTGCACAGGGGCGGTATGGCTACACCTTC. Residues: CAWSAQGRYGYTF.

The chain carries TRBV25-1 and TRBJ1-1; 7 bases match TRBD1. The CDR3 contains 15 residues. Germline trimming cut 0 bases from V and 5 bases from J; bases unmatched to any gene: 6. CDR1 is MGHDK and CDR2 is SYGVNS in the germline V gene. The CDR3 DNA sequence: TGTGCCAGCAGTGAATATACCCCAGGGGGTACTGAAGCTTTCTTT. Its translation: CASSEYTPGGTEAFF.

The CDR3 is CASSPNGYYEQYF. The DNA for the CDR3 is TGTGCCAGCTCACCGAACGGATACTACGAGCAGTACTTC. The V gene is TRBV18, the J gene TRBJ2-5; D remains unclear. The J call could be wrong; TRBJ2-7 is a better fit for the DNA end. Germline assignment: CDR1 KGHSH and CDR2 LQKENI. The CDR3 is 13 amino acids.

This clone has only one observation. This sequence joins TRBV30 and TRBJ1-1; 12 bases match TRBD1. CDR1 and CDR2 (germline): GTSNPN, SVGIG (reference sequence). V lost 8 bases to trimming and J lost 5 bases; unmatched junction nucleotides: 6. The CDR3 is 13 residues long. CDR3 protein: CARGTGGMTEAFF. The CDR3, as DNA: TGTGCCCGTGGGACAGGGGGCATGACTGAAGCTTTCTTT. Full variable domain (remainder filled in from reference TRBV30 and TRBJ1-1): SQTIHQWPATLVQPVGSPLSLECTVEGTSNPNLYWYRQAAGRGLQLLFYSVGIGQISSEVPQNLSASRPQDRQFILSSKKLLLSDSGFYLCARGTGGMTEAFFGQGTRLTVV.

The chain recombines TRBV30 with TRBJ2-7, with TRBD1 matching 10 bases. Germline CDR1 and CDR2: GTSNPN and SVGIG (reference sequence). The CDR3 is 17 residues long. Trimming cost V 2 bases and J 3 bases; bases outside gene matches: 13. This CDR3 is CAWSPRGTGVGSYEQYF. The CDR3 DNA is TGTGCCTGGAGTCCGCGCGGGACAGGGGTCGGCAGCTACGAGCAGTACTTC.

This clone has more than one count but fewer than ten. The chain couples TRBV4-1 to TRBJ2-3; 7 bases fit TRBD2. Germline V gives CDR1 MGHRA, CDR2 YSYEKL. V dropped 1 base and J dropped 4; count of bases not matched to a gene: 11. The CDR3 has 17 residues. The CDR3 DNA reads as TGCGCCAGCAGCCAAGGAGGGGCGGGAGCTGTCTCAGATACGCAGTATTTT. It translates to CASSQGGAGAVSDTQYF.

The rearrangement uses TRBV18 and TRBJ1-6; TRBD1 is a possible D gene (6 bases). The CDR3 is 15 amino acids. Germline V gene lookup returns CDR1 KGHSH and CDR2 LQKENI. Trimming pared 6 bases from V and 0 bases from J, leaving 9 bases between. The CDR3 nucleotides are TGTGCCAGCTCTTCGGACAGCTCCTATAATTCACCCCTCCACTTT. Protein product: CASSSDSSYNSPLHF.

The chain couples TRBV6-9 to TRBJ1-5, with D possibly matching TRBD1 (5 bases). V lost 7 bases and J lost 0, with 19 bases in between. Per germline, CDR1 MNHGY and CDR2 SVAAGI. The CDR3 covers 17 residues. CDR3: CASTRISGVYSNQPQHF. Here the CDR3 DNA reads TGTGCCAGCACTAGAATATCGGGGGTTTATAGCAATCAGCCCCAGCATTTT.

This clone was seen just once. The V gene is TRBV27, the J gene TRBJ2-7, with 7 nucleotides matching TRBD2. CDR1 is MNHEY, CDR2 SMNVEV, per germline (reference sequence). The junction had 11 bases not matched to a gene; V was cut back by 9 bases and J by 0 bases. The CDR3 length is 15 residues. The CDR3 reads CASQEGGSLSYEQYF. Here the CDR3 DNA reads TGTGCCAGTCAAGAGGGCGGGAGCCTCTCCTACGAGCAGTACTTC.

The V and J genes are TRBV6-1 and TRBJ1-2; TRBD1 matches 9 bases. Trimming cost V 1 base and J 4 bases; bases outside gene matches: 4. Germline CDR1 reads MNHNS; CDR2 reads SASEGT. The CDR3 is 15 residues long. This CDR3 reads CASSEGGTGLYGYTF. As DNA, the CDR3 is TGTGCCAGCAGTGAAGGCGGGACAGGGCTCTATGGCTACACCTTC.

The V call is TRBV30, the J call TRBJ2-5; 8 bases agree with TRBD2. V shed 0 bases and J 5 bases; nucleotides not matched to a gene: 8. Per germline, CDR1 GTSNPN and CDR2 SVGIG (reference sequence). CDR3 size: 15 residues. CDR3 sequence: CAWSVPRASGETQYF. CDR3 sequence (DNA): TGTGCCTGGAGTGTACCTCGGGCTAGCGGGGAGACCCAGTACTTC.

The rearrangement links TRBV6-1 to TRBJ1-5; TRBD1 might be the D (5 bases). This CDR3 spans 15 amino acids. Trimming took 4 bases from V and 0 from J, leaving 10 bases between them. Germline assignment: CDR1 MNHNS and CDR2 SASEGT. The CDR3 region has the DNA TGTGCCAGCAGTGCCGGGGGGGTTAGCAATCAGCCCCAGCATTTT. Its translation: CASSAGGVSNQPQHF.

This chain connects TRBV18 to TRBJ2-1, with a tentative D call TRBD1 (6 bases). Germline-derived CDR1 and CDR2 are KGHSH and LQKENI. This CDR3 region has 14 residues. V was pared by 7 bases and J by 6 bases, with 16 bases between. Here the CDR3 reads CASFPRQGGNEQFF. CDR3 coding DNA: TGTGCCAGCTTCCCTAGGCAAGGGGGCAATGAGCAGTTCTTC.

The gene calls are TRBV11-3 and TRBJ2-1; D ambiguous. The V and J ends lost 5 bases and 8 bases respectively, with 10 bases between them. Germline assignment: CDR1 SGHNT and CDR2 YENEEA. CDR3 length: 12 amino acids. CDR3 sequence (DNA): TGTGCCAGCAGCCAAGTGAGGCATGAGCAGTTCTTC. It yields the protein CASSQVRHEQFF.

This clone was recorded a few times. The chain carries TRBV5-1 and TRBJ2-7; 15 nucleotides line up with TRBD2. This CDR3 has 15 residues. The germline gives CDR1 SGHRS, CDR2 YFSETQ. With 3 bases clipped from V and 5 bases from J, the junction kept 3 bases outside the gene matches. The CDR3 loop reads CASSWTSGRADEQYF. CDR3 DNA sequence: TGCGCCAGCAGCTGGACTAGCGGGAGGGCGGACGAGCAGTACTTC.

This chain uses TRBV6-1 with TRBJ2-7, with D possibly matching TRBD2 (5 bases). Per germline, CDR1 MNHNS and CDR2 SASEGT. Deletions cut 4 bases from V and 0 bases from J, with 13 bases between. CDR3 length: 15 amino acids. Here the CDR3 reads CASSVASLSSYEQYF. CDR3 DNA sequence: TGTGCCAGCAGTGTAGCGTCCTTGAGCTCCTACGAGCAGTACTTC.

This clone appeared once. V is TRBV5-6 and J is TRBJ2-3; D is unclear. V was cut by 6 bases and J by 1 base, with 9 bases left in between. The CDR3 has 13 amino acids. Germline CDR1 and CDR2: SGHDT and YYEEEE. CDR3 amino acids: CASTPTGTDTQYF. DNA of the CDR3: TGTGCCAGCACCCCAACGGGCACAGATACGCAGTATTTT.